Listed below are T cell receptor beta chains from one sample, sequenced in a study of response to subunit inactivated influenza vaccine. TCRdb called the RT-PCR reads again in MiXCR, with one record for every CDR3 protein. The sample lists roughly 620,000 distinct CDR3 sequences; around 11% were seen once. The same sample was also studied in work on T cells expressing NK-cell markers.

Sequenced material: PBMCs from blood, taken on the day of vaccination. Receptor source: a man aged 45 to 65 who received an inactivated influenza vaccine. The CDR3 runs from the conserved cysteine through the conserved F or W.

V gene	J gene	CDR3 protein
TRBV7-2	TRBJ2-1	CASSLAVEQFF
TRBV12-3/TRBV12-4	TRBJ1-5	CASSLYGGGQPQHF
TRBV27	TRBJ2-1	CASSIPGLGYNEQFF
TRBV12-3/TRBV12-4	TRBJ2-2	CASSRIGTTGELFF
TRBV5-4	TRBJ2-5	CASSFVQDETQYF
TRBV9	TRBJ2-3	CASSAPAWGQSTDTQYF
TRBV6-1	TRBJ2-7	CASIEGTVAYEQYF
TRBV5-1	TRBJ2-6	CASSPTQRGANVLTF
TRBV5-1	TRBJ2-3	CASRPAGTDTQYF
TRBV6-5	TRBJ2-7	CASSYATSGGYEQYF
TRBV3-1	TRBJ2-1	CASSQDMRDNEQFF
TRBV27	TRBJ2-2	CASSLGPRTGELFF
TRBV5-1	TRBJ2-1	CASSPHNEGVDEQFF
TRBV9	TRBJ2-2	CASSVDSGRATGELFF
TRBV15	TRBJ2-1	CATSRVGQGPSYNEQFF
TRBV20-1	TRBJ2-1	CSAYEAQGARNEQFF
TRBV9	TRBJ2-7	CASSVGAGGYEQYF
TRBV2	TRBJ2-1	CASSIAGDLRYEQFF
TRBV27	TRBJ2-5	CASSLMNGDVGQETQYF
TRBV10-3	TRBJ2-3	CAISEQLVTDTQYF
TRBV12-3/TRBV12-4	TRBJ2-1	CASSLLSGHSYNEQFF
TRBV20-1	TRBJ2-5	CSARDSNQETQYF
TRBV11-2	TRBJ2-1	CASSLVMGYNEQFF
TRBV18	TRBJ1-2	CASSRDSLTNYGYTF
TRBV5-5	TRBJ2-7	CASSSWDSEHEQYF
TRBV11-3	TRBJ2-1	CASIDQRGEQFF
TRBV12-3/TRBV12-4	TRBJ2-1	CASRTTSFNEQFF
TRBV6-1	TRBJ2-1	CASTPGTSESDEQFF
TRBV12-3/TRBV12-4	TRBJ1-1	CASSLVVNLNTEAFF
TRBV4-1	TRBJ1-5	CASSQGLGSYNQPQHF